This T cell receptor beta chain was identified during a study of vaccination effects on CD4 cells after COVID-19. General study results and limits: Both infection-induced and vaccine-induced clones contracted markedly at late post-vaccination timepoints.

Only in-frame clones appear in the TCRdb table, and some are missing; sequencing was by immunoSEQ multiplex PCR. The sample lists some 35,000 clones, over 60% occurring once. Antigen-specific CD4+ T cells were expanded with viral peptide pools in the ViraFEST assay before sequencing. It was after more than nine days of culture that CD4+ T cells were isolated. The person had a PCR-confirmed SARS-CoV-2 infection during March to December 2020. It was with about 10 IU/ml IL-2 and about 9.2 ug/ml peptides that two million PBMC per well were cultured. In the cultures, half the medium was exchanged for IL-2 medium on days 3 and 7. Turning to this clone: The antigen is not known.

The input for sequencing was CD4+ T cells from PBMCs cultured with HCoV-NL63 spike peptides, taken before COVID-19 vaccination. This clonotype was obtained from a human donor who had a prior SARS-CoV-2 infection.

In DNA, the CDR3 is TGTGCCAGCAGCTCCGGTGGAAACACCATATATTTT. Its protein is CASSSGGNTIYF. The chain couples TRBV11-3 to TRBJ1-3; D not resolved. V was cut by 4 bases and J by 3 bases, with 4 bases left in between. Germline lookup yields CDR1 SGHNT and CDR2 YENEEA. The CDR3 covers 12 residues.